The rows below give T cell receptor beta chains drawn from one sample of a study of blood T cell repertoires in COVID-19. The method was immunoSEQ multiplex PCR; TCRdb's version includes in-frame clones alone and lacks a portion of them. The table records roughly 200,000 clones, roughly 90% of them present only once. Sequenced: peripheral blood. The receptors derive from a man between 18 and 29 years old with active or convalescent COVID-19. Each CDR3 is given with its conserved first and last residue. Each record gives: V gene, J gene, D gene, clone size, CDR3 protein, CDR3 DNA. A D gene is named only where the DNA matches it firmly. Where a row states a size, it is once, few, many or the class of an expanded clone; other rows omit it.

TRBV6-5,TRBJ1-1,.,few,CASSNYLGHENTEAFF,TGTGCCAGCAGTAACTACCTGGGGCACGAGAACACTGAAGCTTTCTTT
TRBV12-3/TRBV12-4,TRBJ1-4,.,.,CASSFRRGEKLFF,TGTGCCAGCAGTTTTAGACGGGGTGAAAAACTGTTTTTT
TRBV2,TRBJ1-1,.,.,CASNKGEMNTEAFF,TGTGCCAGCAATAAAGGGGAAATGAACACTGAAGCTTTCTTT
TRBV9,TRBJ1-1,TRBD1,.,CASSPKGQGATEAFF,TGTGCCAGCAGCCCCAAGGGACAGGGGGCCACTGAAGCTTTCTTT
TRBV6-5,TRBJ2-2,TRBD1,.,CASSFRGLHTGELFF,TGTGCCAGCAGCTTCAGGGGGTTGCACACCGGGGAGCTGTTTTTT
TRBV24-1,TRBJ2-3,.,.,CATSDPTGPTTDTQYF,TGTGCCACCAGTGACCCGACAGGACCCACCACAGATACGCAGTATTTT
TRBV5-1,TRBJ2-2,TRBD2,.,CASGYRTSGTGELFF,TGCGCCAGCGGATACAGGACTAGCGGGACCGGGGAGCTGTTTTTT
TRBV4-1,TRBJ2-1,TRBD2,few,CASSPSFLTGTREGDEQFF,TGCGCCAGCAGCCCGTCTTTCCTTACCGGGACTAGAGAGGGCGATGAGCAGTTCTTC
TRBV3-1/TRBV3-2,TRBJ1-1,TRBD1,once,CASSQGYRGTEAFF,TGTGCCAGCAGCCAAGGGTACAGGGGGACTGAAGCTTTCTTT
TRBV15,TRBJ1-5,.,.,CATRLPGQPQHF,TGTGCCACCAGACTACCGGGTCAGCCCCAGCATTTT
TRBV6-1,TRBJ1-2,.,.,CASSEIVGVGYTF,TGTGCCAGCAGTGAAATAGTAGGAGTTGGCTACACCTTC
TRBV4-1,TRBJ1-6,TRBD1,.,CASSQILRGPSYNSPLHF,TGCGCCAGCAGCCAGATCCTAAGGGGGCCCTCCTATAATTCACCCCTCCACTTT
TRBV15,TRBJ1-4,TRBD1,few,CATSRADRELNEKLFF,TGTGCCACCAGCAGAGCAGACAGGGAACTAAATGAAAAACTGTTTTTT
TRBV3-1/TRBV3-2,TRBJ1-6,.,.,CASSQVSGENSPLHF,TGTGCCAGCAGCCAGGTCTCAGGGGAGAATTCACCCCTCCACTTT
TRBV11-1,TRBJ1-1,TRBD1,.,CASSPWTGVNTEAFF,TGTGCCAGCAGCCCCTGGACAGGGGTCAACACTGAAGCTTTCTTT
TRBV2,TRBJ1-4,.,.,CASSEGTVEEKLFF,TGTGCCAGCAGTGAAGGGACAGTCGAGGAAAAACTGTTTTTT